This passage covers 23 T cell receptor beta chains from one sample sequenced in a study of blood T cells in healthy people across ages. Together with a sample-barcoded 5' primer, a J-beta primer mix was included in a second PCR lasting about 7 to 12 cycles. TCRdb processed the 5' RACE reads anew with MiXCR; each CDR3 protein has one entry. The sample records 1.5 million to 2 million distinct CDR3 sequences, approximately 40% being singletons. The sample consisted of blood. The receptors derive from a human donor in good health.

The CDR3 DNA reads as TGTGCCAGCAGTTTCCGGACAGGGGCTGATGAAAAACTGTTTTTT. This translates into CASSFRTGADEKLFF. This chain links TRBV28 with TRBJ1-4; 9 bases are shared with TRBD1. The CDR3 contains 15 residues. Germline-derived CDR1 and CDR2 are MDHEN and SYDVKM. V was clipped by 3 bases and J by 6 bases; unmatched bases: 5.

This chain joins TRBV10-3 and TRBJ1-2; maybe TRBD1 (5 bases). With 4 bases removed from V and 1 base from J, the gap between germline ends came to 16 bases. CDR1 ENHRY and CDR2 SYGVKD come from the germline V gene. This CDR3 region has 16 residues. The CDR3 is CAISGPEGSDNYGYTF. CDR3 coding DNA: TGTGCCATCAGTGGGCCAGAGGGGTCCGATAACTATGGCTACACCTTC.

This sequence joins TRBV28 and TRBJ2-5, with D possibly TRBD1 on 6 matching bases. The CDR3 consists of 16 residues. CDR1 is MDHEN and CDR2 is SYDVKM in the germline V gene. Trimming took 9 bases from V and 5 from J, leaving 25 bases between them. The CDR3 DNA reads TGTGCCAGTGCGAAGCACAGGGCTGTCTCGGGGGAGACCCAGTACTTC. Translated, it gives CASAKHRAVSGETQYF.

This chain links TRBV2 with TRBJ2-4; 8 nucleotides align to TRBD2. The J call may be wrong; the DNA end is better matched by TRBJ2-7. The CDR3 has 14 residues. Germline lookup yields CDR1 SNHLY and CDR2 FYNNEI. The CDR3 DNA sequence: TGTGCCAGCAGTGATTCGGGGGGGCGGTACGAGCAGTACTTC. This codes for CASSDSGGRYEQYF.

This clonotype was seen many times. The chain combines TRBV6-5 with TRBJ2-7; unclear D gene. From germline, CDR1 is MNHEY and CDR2 SVGAGI. This CDR3 is built from 13 residues. The V gene lost 0 bases and the J gene lost 3 bases, with 6 bases spanning the gap. CDR3 protein: CASSYSRVYEQYF. The CDR3 DNA is TGTGCCAGCAGTTACTCGAGAGTCTACGAGCAGTACTTC.

The chain uses TRBV10-3 and TRBJ2-1; 12 bases are a match to TRBD2. The germline V gene has CDR1 ENHRY and CDR2 SYGVKD. This CDR3 has 17 residues. Trimming took 4 bases from V and 3 from J; bases not matched to a gene: 7. This CDR3 reads CAISAFTSGGFYNEQFF. The DNA for the CDR3 is TGTGCCATCAGTGCCTTCACTAGCGGGGGGTTCTACAATGAGCAGTTCTTC.

The DNA for the CDR3 is TGTGCCAGCAGCCCGGGACAGGAGGTGAACACTGAAGCTTTCTTT. Protein product: CASSPGQEVNTEAFF. This chain joins TRBV3-1 and TRBJ1-1, with 8 bases that match TRBD1. The CDR3 has 15 residues. The germline V gene has CDR1 LGHDT and CDR2 YNNKEL (reference sequence). Trimming took 4 bases from V and 0 from J; bases not matched to a gene: 4.

This sequence joins TRBV10-3 and TRBJ2-5, with 9 bases identical to TRBD1. The J call may be faulty, since TRBJ2-7 better matches the DNA end. The germline gives CDR1 ENHRY, CDR2 SYGVKD. This CDR3 has 15 amino acids. The chain's CDR3 is CAMGQGTSSRGEQYF. The CDR3 DNA sequence: TGTGCCATGGGACAGGGTACCTCCTCGCGGGGCGAGCAGTACTTC.

This clonotype has just a few counts. This chain links TRBV7-2 with TRBJ1-2; the match to TRBD1 covers 7 bases. The V and J ends lost 5 bases and 4 bases, in that order; junction bases with no gene match: 13. There are 16 residues in the CDR3. Germline V gene lookup returns CDR1 SGHTA and CDR2 FQGNSA. This chain's CDR3 is CASSLALGTDGYGYTF. Written as DNA, the CDR3 is TGTGCCAGCAGCCTCGCCTTGGGGACAGATGGCTATGGCTACACCTTC.

The chain joins TRBV7-6 to TRBJ2-7, with D hard to call. This CDR3 region has 12 residues. Germline V lookup: CDR1 SGHVS, CDR2 FNYEAQ. V gave up 5 bases and J gave up 6 bases, with 11 bases separating them. CDR3 bases: TGTGCCAGCAGCCCCTGGAGAGGCGAGCAGTACTTC. It yields the protein CASSPWRGEQYF.

A few counts support this clonotype. The junction and the germline gene differ at one end; a read error may be behind it. The chain combines TRBV6-2 or TRBV6-3 with TRBJ2-1, with no clear D. Germline values: CDR1 MNHEY, CDR2 SVGEGT. The CDR3 length is 11 residues. Here the CDR3 DNA reads TGTGCCGGCAGGCGAGTTGAGACCCAGTTCTTC. This sequence encodes CAGRRVETQFF.

This clonotype was seen only a few times. The V call is TRBV6-5, the J call TRBJ2-7; D tentatively fits TRBD1 or TRBD2 (6 bases each). CDR1 and CDR2 (germline): MNHEY, SVGAGI. This CDR3 spans 13 amino acids. Trimming stripped 5 bases from V and 5 bases from J, with 13 bases between. DNA for the CDR3: TGTGCCAGCAGTCAAAGGGGGGTGAACGAGCAGTACTTC. Translated, it gives CASSQRGVNEQYF.

The V call is TRBV4-3, the J call TRBJ2-3; possible D gene TRBD2, 5 bases. The V and J ends lost 4 bases and 6 bases respectively, with 14 bases between them. This CDR3 spans 14 amino acids. The germline V gene encodes CDR1 LGHNA and CDR2 YSLEER. For the CDR3, the DNA is TGCGCCAGCAGCCTGGACGGGTGGAGGGATACGCAGTATTTT. Protein sequence: CASSLDGWRDTQYF.

In this sample, this clonotype turned up a few times. The CDR3 loop is CASSSWGLAGGRTDTQYF. The CDR3 nucleotides read TGTGCCAGCAGCTCGTGGGGACTAGCGGGGGGTCGCACAGATACGCAGTATTTT. The J gene is TRBJ2-3, the V gene TRBV7-2, with 15 nucleotides matching TRBD2. The junction had 6 bases not matched to a gene; V was cut back by 4 bases and J by 1 base. The CDR3 length is 18 residues. Germline values: CDR1 SGHTA, CDR2 FQGNSA.

This chain connects TRBV12-3 or TRBV12-4 to TRBJ1-2, with unresolved D. V was pared by 5 bases and J by 7 bases, with 14 bases between. The CDR3 loop spans 13 amino acids. The CDR3, as DNA: TGTGCCAGCAGTAGACGAGCCGCCGGTGGCTACACCTTC. Residues: CASSRRAAGGYTF.

The chain combines TRBV12-3 or TRBV12-4 with TRBJ1-1; D gene unclear. Trimming cost V 3 bases and J 4 bases, with 12 bases left between them. The CDR3 has 14 amino acids. CDR3 loop: CASSFHGFLTEAFF. The CDR3, as DNA: TGTGCCAGCAGTTTCCACGGGTTTCTCACTGAAGCTTTCTTT.

The chain uses TRBV7-2 and TRBJ2-5, with D perhaps TRBD1 or TRBD2 (6 bases each). V was trimmed by 0 bases and J by 2 bases, leaving 13 bases between them. Germline values: CDR1 SGHTA, CDR2 FQGNSA. The CDR3 has 16 residues. In DNA, the CDR3 is TGTGCCAGCAGCTTAGCGCGAGGGGGGAAGCAAGAGACCCAGTACTTC. The encoded protein is CASSLARGGKQETQYF.

This clonotype has only a few counts. The rearrangement joins TRBV20-1 to TRBJ1-2, with D hard to call. V dropped 3 bases and J dropped 8 bases, with 10 bases sitting between them. Germline-derived CDR1 and CDR2 are DFQATT and SNEGSKA (reference sequence). This CDR3 region has 11 residues. Here the CDR3 reads CSASVGWGYTF. Here the CDR3 DNA reads TGCAGTGCTAGTGTGGGTTGGGGCTACACCTTC.

The rearrangement links TRBV29-1 to TRBJ2-3, with 7 bases that match TRBD2. This CDR3 comprises 13 residues. From germline, CDR1 is SQVTM and CDR2 ANQGSEA. V dropped 5 bases and J dropped 1; count of bases not matched to a gene: 3. CDR3 sequence: CSVWGGRTDTQYF. The CDR3 region has the DNA TGCAGCGTTTGGGGGGGTCGCACAGATACGCAGTATTTT.

This chain connects TRBV7-9 to TRBJ1-2, with 7 bases aligning to TRBD1. Germline V gives CDR1 SEHNR, CDR2 FQNEAQ (reference sequence). Unmatched junction bases numbered 6, after V lost 4 bases and J lost 4 bases. The CDR3 is 14 residues long. This CDR3 reads CASSYQGGGYGYTF. For the CDR3, the DNA is TGTGCCAGCAGCTATCAAGGGGGCGGCTATGGCTACACCTTC.

The rearrangement links TRBV12-3 or TRBV12-4 to TRBJ2-3; D possibly corresponds to TRBD1 (6 bases). Deletions cut 5 bases from V and 10 bases from J, with 10 bases between. The CDR3 loop spans 11 amino acids. The CDR3 sequence is CASSVRGSQYF. The CDR3 DNA sequence: TGTGCCAGCAGTGTCAGGGGTTCGCAGTATTTT.

This clonotype was observed a few times. The CDR3 DNA is TGCAGTGCTGCGGGACTCGGCTACGAGCAGTACTTC. Translating it yields CSAAGLGYEQYF. The chain couples TRBV20-1 to TRBJ2-4; possible D gene TRBD2, 6 bases. The J call could be wrong; TRBJ2-7 is a better fit for the DNA end. Germline-derived CDR1 and CDR2 are DFQATT and SNEGSKA (reference sequence). This CDR3 has 12 amino acids.

This clonotype was picked up many times. The chain uses TRBV5-1 and TRBJ1-1; 11 bases are shared with TRBD1. This CDR3 region has 16 residues. Unmatched junction bases numbered 5, after V lost 4 bases and J lost 0 bases. Germline CDR1 is SGHRS and CDR2 is YFSETQ. The CDR3 region has the DNA TGCGCCAGCAGCGCCGGGACAGGGGGTATGAACACTGAAGCTTTCTTT. This sequence encodes CASSAGTGGMNTEAFF.